This TCR beta chain is from a study of cytomegalovirus exposure and HLA in healthy donors. About the study: About 180 million T cells yielded approximately 110 million unique TCR beta sequences in earlier analysis.

As concerns this clone: Its antigen is unidentified.

The germline gives CDR1 SNHLY, CDR2 FYNNEI. The length of the CDR3 is 13 residues. Trimming at V came to 7 bases and at J to 2 bases, leaving 4 bases not matched to a gene. General study findings and limits: Across all donors, roughly uniform sequencing depth was an assumption of the presence/absence analyses. Productive status was seen about 90% or about 30% of the time for most TCR beta V segments in an earlier analysis. An analysis that was carried out later associated about 17,000 TCR beta sequences with HLA alleles at 0.05 false discovery rate.

PCR amplification relied on 60 Vbeta primers (plus 13 Jbeta primers). Sequencing used immunoSEQ multiplex PCR; TCRdb keeps in-frame clones, though not all of them. Reported are 150,000 to 250,000 clones; the ten largest clones contain around 0.7%. The chain has TRBV2 and TRBJ2-7, with 8 bases identical to TRBD2. This receptor was obtained from a boy between 10 and 17 years old in good health and CMV-seronegative. The sample comprised PBMCs. CDR3 in amino acids: CASKAGVTYEQYF. The CDR3 nucleotides read TGTGCCAGCAAAGCGGGGGTTACCTACGAGCAGTACTTC.